The sequence of this TCR beta chain was determined in a study of CD8 T cells in Susac syndrome. Diagnostic criteria defined recently for definite or probable disease were met by the Susac syndrome patients. FACS enriched CD8+ TEMRA cells, while bulk CD8+ and CD4+ were negatively isolated. Study-level findings and limits: That the number of individuals in its TCR sequencing and HLA analysis was relatively small was acknowledged by the study. Susac syndrome CD8+ repertoires were clonally expanded, most strongly in CD8+ TEMRA cells.

Random hexamers were used to reverse transcribe an amount of about 0.5 to 1 ug RNA. TCRdb recomputed calls from the immunoSEQ multiplex PCR reads with MiXCR, one row per CDR3 protein. This sample has 95,000 to 150,000 distinct CDR3 sequences, with about 95% found just once. To note about this clonotype: The antigen remains unidentified.

The sequencing sample was made of CD8+ T cells from PBMCs. The TCR sequence derives from a human donor with Susac syndrome.

CDR3 sequence (DNA): TGTGCCAGCAGTTTTAGCACCGGGAGTGGTGACTACGAGCAGTACTTC. Translated: CASSFSTGSGDYEQYF. The V and J genes are TRBV12-3 or TRBV12-4 and TRBJ2-7, with D maybe TRBD2 (6 bases). The V end lost 3 bases, the J end lost 3 bases, and 18 bases lay between the germline ends. This CDR3 is built from 16 residues.